The 24 T cell receptor beta chains reported below all come from one sample, sequenced in a study of blood T cell repertoires in COVID-19. The table came from immunoSEQ multiplex PCR; TCRdb's copy has only in-frame clones and leaves some out. The sample has about 260,000 clones; approximately 90% are singletons. The sequencing input was PBMCs or T cells enriched from blood (not recorded which). All receptors come from a middle-aged man who had been exposed to COVID-19.

This clone was recorded many times. As DNA, the CDR3 is TGTGCCAGCACTCCTAGGACAGGGCAAGAGACCCAGTACTTC. It specifies CASTPRTGQETQYF. The V and J genes are TRBV11-1 and TRBJ2-5; 8 bases are a match to TRBD1. Unmatched junction bases numbered 6, after V lost 7 bases and J lost 2 bases. Looked up from germline, CDR1 is SGHAT and CDR2 is FQDESV (reference sequence). The CDR3 sequence is 14 residues long.

The chain joins TRBV5-4 to TRBJ1-4, with 7 nucleotides matching TRBD1. The germline CDR1 and CDR2 sequences are SGHNT and YYREEE (reference sequence). After removal of 4 bases from V and 8 bases from J, the junction contained 5 bases not matched to a gene. The CDR3 has 13 amino acids. The CDR3, as DNA: TGTGCCAGCAGCACGGGACAGCAGGAAAAACTGTTTTTT. Its translation is CASSTGQQEKLFF.

This chain links TRBV5-1 with TRBJ2-5; 7 positions agree with TRBD2. V shed 4 bases and J 4 bases; nucleotides not matched to a gene: 7. The CDR3 spans 14 residues. CDR1 SGHRS and CDR2 YFSETQ come from the germline V gene. CDR3 sequence: CASSTVTGGETQYF. In nucleotides, the CDR3 is TGCGCCAGCAGCACTGTAACGGGAGGAGAGACCCAGTACTTC.

The rearrangement uses TRBV28 and TRBJ1-5, with 7 bases fitting TRBD1. This CDR3 is 20 amino acids long. The ends lost 5 bases at V and 5 bases at J; junction bases unmatched: 24. The germline gives CDR1 MDHEN, CDR2 SYDVKM. The chain's CDR3 is CASSAWGVQDEGAIDQPQHF. The CDR3 coding sequence is TGTGCCAGCAGTGCTTGGGGAGTTCAGGATGAGGGGGCCATTGATCAGCCCCAGCATTTT.

As concerns this clone: In the same sample, other DNA sequences code for this CDR3. This chain uses TRBV18 with TRBJ1-1, with no clear D. The V gene's germline CDR1 is KGHSH and CDR2 LQKENI. Trimming shortened V by 6 bases and J by 2 bases, and 13 bases separated the two germline ends. CDR3 size: 14 residues. CDR3 protein: CASSLSQTNTEAFF. The CDR3 DNA is TGTGCCAGCTCCCTGTCACAGACCAACACTGAAGCTTTCTTT.

This clone was picked up one time. The chain links TRBV7-6 to TRBJ1-4; 12 nucleotides match TRBD1. The CDR3 contains 15 residues. Germline trimming cut 1 base from V and 11 bases from J; bases unmatched to any gene: 5. Germline V gene data show CDR1 as SGHVS and CDR2 as FNYEAQ. CDR3 protein: CASSLVGQGAVKLFF. Written as DNA, the CDR3 is TGTGCCAGCAGCTTAGTGGGACAGGGGGCGGTTAAACTGTTTTTT.

This chain joins TRBV7-9 and TRBJ1-1; TRBD1 matches at 8 bases. There are 19 residues in the CDR3. The trim removed 5 bases at V and 1 base at J, leaving 18 bases unmatched. Germline CDR1 is SEHNR and CDR2 is FQNEAQ (reference sequence). As DNA, the CDR3 is TGTGCCAGCAGCCGCGAGGGGAGGAGGGCACAGGGGGAGAACACTGAAGCTTTCTTT. It yields the protein CASSREGRRAQGENTEAFF.

J is TRBJ2-7 and V is TRBV9, with 8 bases lining up with TRBD2. J was trimmed by 2 bases and V by 8 bases; bases with no gene match: 12. CDR1 is SGDLS, CDR2 YYNGEE, per germline. The CDR3 is 15 residues long. Written as DNA, the CDR3 is TGTGCCAGAATATTGGGTAGCGGGACTACCTACGAGCAGTACTTC. Encoded protein: CARILGSGTTYEQYF.

The chain joins TRBV16 to TRBJ2-7; 10 bases map to TRBD1. This CDR3 comprises 13 residues. In germline, CDR1 is KGHSY, CDR2 FQNENV. The J segment lost 6 bases and the V segment lost 1 base, leaving 0 bases of the junction unmatched. The CDR3 sequence is CASSQWTGGEQYF. CDR3 DNA sequence: TGTGCCAGCAGCCAATGGACAGGGGGCGAGCAGTACTTC.

CDR3 bases: TGTGCCAGCAGTTTAGTACAGGGGGGCTACAATGAGCAGTTCTTC. This sequence encodes CASSLVQGGYNEQFF. The chain recombines TRBV28 with TRBJ2-1, with 8 bases that match TRBD1. The ends lost 2 bases at V and 3 bases at J; junction bases unmatched: 3. The CDR3 spans 15 residues. Germline V gene data show CDR1 as MDHEN and CDR2 as SYDVKM. Looking up the rest from reference TRBV28 and TRBJ2-1 gives the full variable domain: DVKVTQSSRYLVKRTGEKVFLECVQDMDHENMFWYRQDPGLGLRLIYFSYDVKMKEKGDIPEGYSVSREKKERFSLILESASTNQTSMYLCASSLVQGGYNEQFFGPGTRLTVL.

This chain joins TRBV4-1 and TRBJ1-5; D not resolved. The V and J ends lost 5 bases and 1 base respectively, with 6 bases between them. In germline, CDR1 is MGHRA, CDR2 YSYEKL. This CDR3 spans 13 amino acids. The CDR3 nucleotides read TGCGCCAGCAGCGGAGGGAGCAATCAGCCCCAGCATTTT. Encoded protein: CASSGGSNQPQHF.

This chain uses TRBV5-1 with TRBJ2-1; no clear D gene. The CDR3 extends over 16 amino acids. Trimming stripped 5 bases from V and 7 bases from J, with 22 bases between. In germline, CDR1 is SGHRS, CDR2 YFSETQ. In DNA, the CDR3 is TGCGCCAGCAGTTACACCGGGTCCCACATTGCTAATGAGCAGTTCTTC. This translates into CASSYTGSHIANEQFF.

As concerns this clone: One end of the junction is discordant with germline, which a read error may explain. The chain combines TRBV7-7 with TRBJ2-3; the D is unclear. The germline gives CDR1 SSHAT, CDR2 FNYEAQ (reference sequence). CDR3 length: 15 residues. The CDR3 loop reads CASSPLRLLPDTQYF. DNA for the CDR3: TGTGCTAGCAGCCCCCTCCGACTTCTCCCAGATACGCAGTATTTT. Full variable domain (remainder filled in from reference TRBV7-7 and TRBJ2-3): GAGVSQSPRYKVTKRGQDVTLRCDPISSHATLYWYQQALGQGPEFLTYFNYEAQPDKSGLPSDRFSAERPEGSISTLTIQRTEQRDSAMYRCASSPLRLLPDTQYFGPGTRLTVL.

V is TRBV5-1 and J is TRBJ2-3, with D possibly being TRBD1 (7 bases). Trimming removed 4 bases from V and 6 bases from J, with 15 bases in between. The CDR3 has 14 amino acids. Per germline, CDR1 SGHRS and CDR2 YFSETQ. This chain's CDR3 is CASSDDRAGDTQYF. The CDR3 region has the DNA TGCGCCAGCAGCGATGACAGGGCGGGGGATACGCAGTATTTT.

The chain links TRBV2 to TRBJ1-6; 11 bases map to TRBD1. The CDR3 runs 15 residues. Looked up from germline, CDR1 is SNHLY and CDR2 is FYNNEI. With V trimmed by 6 bases and J by 8 bases, 6 bases remained unmatched. CDR3 residues: CASRQGQGAYSPLHF. The CDR3 DNA reads TGTGCCAGCAGGCAAGGACAGGGGGCTTATTCACCCCTCCACTTT.

This chain joins TRBV19 and TRBJ1-2; TRBD1 might be the D (6 bases). The V gene's germline CDR1 is LNHDA and CDR2 SQIVND (reference sequence). The CDR3 runs 13 residues. The germline V and J ends were trimmed by 5 bases and 3 bases, with 10 bases remaining between them. The CDR3: CASSLQGYYGYTF. DNA of the CDR3: TGTGCCAGTAGTCTACAGGGTTACTATGGCTACACCTTC.

The V call is TRBV5-1, the J call TRBJ2-1; TRBD2 agrees at 10 bases. Trimming at V came to 4 bases and at J to 0 bases, leaving 7 bases not matched to a gene. The CDR3 length is 17 residues. Germline CDR1 and CDR2: SGHRS and YFSETQ. This CDR3 is CASSVTSGLYSYNEQFF. Here the CDR3 DNA reads TGCGCCAGCAGCGTGACTAGCGGGTTGTACTCCTACAATGAGCAGTTCTTC.

The table lists this clone with a few counts. The V call is TRBV7-2, the J call TRBJ2-5; D gene ambiguous. CDR3 length: 14 residues. With 1 base removed from V and 5 bases from J, the gap between germline ends came to 11 bases. The germline V gene has CDR1 SGHTA and CDR2 FQGNSA. This CDR3 is CASSLGHLRETQYF. For the CDR3, the DNA is TGTGCCAGCAGCTTAGGCCATCTGCGGGAGACCCAGTACTTC. The full variable domain, completed using reference TRBV7-2 and TRBJ2-5, is GAGVSQSPSNKVTEKGKDVELRCDPISGHTALYWYRQSLGQGLEFLIYFQGNSAPDKSGLPSDRFSAERTGGSVSTLTIQRTQQEDSAVYLCASSLGHLRETQYFGPGTRLLVL.

CDR3 in amino acids: CASGKTGTSTDTQYF. DNA of the CDR3: TGTGCCAGTGGAAAGACAGGGACAAGCACAGATACGCAGTATTTT. The chain links TRBV19 to TRBJ2-3; 7 bases fit TRBD1. CDR1 is LNHDA, CDR2 SQIVND, per germline (reference sequence). Losses at the gene ends were 8 bases for V and 0 bases for J; bases not matched to a gene: 8. The CDR3 length is 15 residues.

This chain connects TRBV28 to TRBJ1-4; TRBD1 matches 9 bases. Germline-derived CDR1 and CDR2 are MDHEN and SYDVKM. The CDR3 runs to 12 residues. With V trimmed by 11 bases and J by 5 bases, 3 bases remained unmatched. CDR3 DNA: TGTGCCGCCGGACAGGGGAATGAAAAACTGTTTTTT. It is translated as CAAGQGNEKLFF.

The V and J genes are TRBV28 and TRBJ2-5, with TRBD1 identical over 9 bases. The germline gives CDR1 MDHEN, CDR2 SYDVKM. V was clipped by 7 bases and J by 5 bases; unmatched bases: 8. The CDR3 extends over 14 amino acids. The CDR3 protein is CASTRDRDSETQYF. The CDR3 coding sequence is TGTGCCAGCACCCGGGACAGGGATTCGGAGACCCAGTACTTC.

This chain connects TRBV4-2 to TRBJ2-1; TRBD2 matches 11 bases. The V gene's germline CDR1 is LGHNA and CDR2 YNFKEQ. Germline trimming cut 0 bases from V and 9 bases from J; bases unmatched to any gene: 13. This CDR3 has 18 residues. CDR3 amino acids: CASSQDPTGASGRIEQFF. The CDR3 nucleotides are TGTGCCAGCAGCCAAGATCCTACAGGGGCTAGCGGGAGGATTGAGCAGTTCTTC.

CDR3 in DNA: TGTGCCAGCATTACGATACAGGGAACCACAGATACGCAGTATTTT. Its protein product is CASITIQGTTDTQYF. The chain links TRBV28 to TRBJ2-3; a possible D gene is TRBD1 (6 bases). Trimming took off 7 bases at V and 2 bases at J, with 16 bases between the two ends. Germline lookup yields CDR1 MDHEN and CDR2 SYDVKM. The CDR3 length is 15 residues.

This chain links TRBV28 with TRBJ1-5; TRBD1 might be the D (6 bases). This CDR3 is built from 19 residues. V was pared by 2 bases and J by 6 bases, with 26 bases between. Per the germline V gene, CDR1 is MDHEN and CDR2 is SYDVKM. This CDR3 reads CASSLVPPLTTGFGQPQHF. The CDR3 bases are TGTGCCAGCAGTTTAGTTCCCCCCTTAACTACAGGGTTTGGTCAGCCCCAGCATTTT.